A single sample gave rise to the 26 T cell receptor beta chains below, sequenced in a study of cytomegalovirus exposure and HLA in healthy donors. Measured with immunoSEQ multiplex PCR; TCRdb has only the in-frame clones, and not every one. Here the sample spans over 110,000 clones, 70% to 90% being singletons. Sequenced input: PBMCs. All receptors come from a man between 18 and 35 years old in good health and CMV-seropositive.

This sequence joins TRBV12-5 and TRBJ1-1; possibly TRBD1 for D (5 bases). There are 16 residues in the CDR3. Germline loops: CDR1 LGHNT, CDR2 FRNRAP. V was trimmed by 1 base and J by 5 bases, leaving 17 bases between them. CDR3: CASGLATGGVGTEAFF. CDR3 DNA: TGTGCTAGTGGTTTGGCAACGGGGGGAGTAGGGACTGAAGCTTTCTTT.

To note about this clone: One junction end disagrees with the germline gene, perhaps due to a read error. The chain couples TRBV11-2 to TRBJ2-2, with D possibly TRBD2 on 6 matching bases. The CDR3 has 17 residues. Germline CDR1 and CDR2: SGHAT and FQNNGV. DNA for the CDR3: TGTCCCAGCGGGCCCGAATTTTGTAGGTACGAAGGCGGGGAGCTGTTTTTT. Its protein product is CPSGPEFCRYEGGELFF.

This clone was detected a few times. The V and J genes are TRBV6-1 and TRBJ1-4, with 7 positions matching TRBD1. V lost 6 bases to trimming and J lost 12 bases; unmatched junction nucleotides: 4. This CDR3 has 11 amino acids. Germline CDR1 and CDR2: MNHNS and SASEGT. In nucleotides, the CDR3 is TGTGCCAGCAGCGATACAGGGGAACTGTTTTTT. It encodes CASSDTGELFF.

The CDR3 is CASSEKQNTEAFF. The CDR3 nucleotides read TGTGCCAGCTCAGAAAAACAGAACACTGAAGCTTTCTTT. The chain recombines TRBV18 with TRBJ1-1; D uncertain. Germline lookup yields CDR1 KGHSH and CDR2 LQKENI. V was cut by 5 bases and J by 1 base, with 8 bases left in between. The CDR3 extends over 13 amino acids.

The chain carries TRBV2 and TRBJ1-1, with 7 positions matching TRBD1. CDR1 is SNHLY and CDR2 is FYNNEI in the germline V gene. The CDR3 extends over 14 amino acids. V lost 6 bases to trimming and J lost 1 base; unmatched junction nucleotides: 5. The DNA of the CDR3 is TGTGCCAGCAGAGACGACAGGGAGAACACTGAAGCTTTCTTT. It codes for CASRDDRENTEAFF.

V is TRBV6-5 and J is TRBJ1-6; D is perhaps TRBD1 (5 bases). CDR3 length: 14 residues. Germline CDR1 MNHEY, CDR2 SVGAGI. V was cut by 5 bases and J by 10 bases, with 15 bases left in between. CDR3: CASSAQVPSSPLHF. DNA of the CDR3: TGTGCCAGCAGTGCACAGGTTCCAAGCTCACCCCTCCACTTT.

The chain couples TRBV11-2 to TRBJ2-7; a weak D match, TRBD1 (5 bases). Germline loops: CDR1 SGHAT, CDR2 FQNNGV. CDR3 size: 16 residues. With 5 bases removed from V and 6 bases from J, the gap between germline ends came to 23 bases. The CDR3 loop reads CASSPPQQVLPLEQYF. CDR3 in DNA: TGTGCCAGCAGCCCACCACAACAGGTCCTCCCTCTCGAGCAGTACTTC.

The chain couples TRBV7-9 to TRBJ2-5; D gene ambiguous. The CDR3 is made up of 11 amino acids. Germline V gene data show CDR1 as SEHNR and CDR2 as FQNEAQ (reference sequence). The V end lost 3 bases, the J end lost 5 bases, and 4 bases lay between the germline ends. The CDR3 nucleotides are TGTGCCAGCAGCTTCGCGGAGACCCAGTACTTC. Encoded protein: CASSFAETQYF.

The chain combines TRBV27 with TRBJ2-5; 13 nucleotides agree with TRBD2. The CDR3 is made up of 19 amino acids. Trimming took 3 bases from V and 5 from J; bases not matched to a gene: 15. Germline V gene data show CDR1 as MNHEY and CDR2 as SMNVEV (reference sequence). CDR3 in amino acids: CASSFRGPLAGGPGETQYF. CDR3 DNA sequence: TGTGCCAGCAGTTTCAGAGGTCCACTAGCGGGGGGGCCCGGGGAGACCCAGTACTTC.

The chain links TRBV11-2 to TRBJ2-1; 9 bases line up with TRBD1. The CDR3 has 15 residues. The trim removed 5 bases at V and 4 bases at J, leaving 6 bases unmatched. CDR1 SGHAT and CDR2 FQNNGV come from the germline V gene. The CDR3: CASSANRGLYNEQFF. CDR3 DNA: TGTGCCAGCAGCGCCAACAGGGGGCTATACAATGAGCAGTTCTTC. Complete variable domain (other parts from reference TRBV11-2 and TRBJ2-1): EAGVAQSPRYKIIEKRQSVAFWCNPISGHATLYWYQQILGQGPKLLIQFQNNGVVDDSQLPKDRFSAERLKGVDSTLKIQPAKLEDSAVYLCASSANRGLYNEQFFGPGTRLTVL.

This chain joins TRBV7-2 and TRBJ2-1, with a possible D match to TRBD2 (5 bases). The ends were cut back, 6 bases at V and 8 bases at J, with 8 bases in the middle. The CDR3 contains 11 residues. The germline V gene encodes CDR1 SGHTA and CDR2 FQGNSA. This CDR3 reads CASSSVYEQFF. CDR3 nucleotide sequence: TGTGCCAGCAGTAGCGTCTATGAGCAGTTCTTC.

V is TRBV5-1 and J is TRBJ1-1; D is undetermined. V was clipped by 1 base and J by 2 bases, with 9 bases between them. This CDR3 has 14 amino acids. Germline lookup yields CDR1 SGHRS and CDR2 YFSETQ. The CDR3 nucleotides read TGCGCCAGCAGCTTGTCGACGGGTAACACTGAAGCTTTCTTT. Its translation: CASSLSTGNTEAFF. The full variable domain, rest sourced from reference TRBV5-1 and TRBJ1-1, is KAGVTQTPRYLIKTRGQQVTLSCSPISGHRSVSWYQQTPGQGLQFLFEYFSETQRNKGNFPGRFSGRQFSNSRSEMNVSTLELGDSALYLCASSLSTGNTEAFFGQGTRLTVV.

The chain joins TRBV9 to TRBJ2-2; D is undetermined. Germline CDR1 is SGDLS and CDR2 is YYNGEE. The CDR3 is 15 amino acids. The ends were cut back, 0 bases at V and 4 bases at J, with 10 bases in the middle. The DNA of the CDR3 is TGTGCCAGCAGCGTAGCCGGAGCTCGCACCGGGGAGCTGTTTTTT. Translating it yields CASSVAGARTGELFF.

V usage is TRBV27 and J usage is TRBJ1-3; D gene unclear. Germline V gene data show CDR1 as MNHEY and CDR2 as SMNVEV (reference sequence). The CDR3 is made up of 13 amino acids. Trimming stripped 5 bases from V and 7 bases from J, with 12 bases between. Written as DNA, the CDR3 is TGTGCCAGCAGTCCCGGGGTCGGGAACACCATATATTTT. Translating it yields CASSPGVGNTIYF.

The rearrangement links TRBV5-6 to TRBJ2-5, with 12 bases identical to TRBD2. Trimming took 3 bases from V and 5 from J; bases not matched to a gene: 17. CDR1 and CDR2 (germline): SGHDT, YYEEEE. The CDR3 is 19 residues long. In DNA, the CDR3 is TGTGCCAGCAGCTCACAGGACCAACTAGCGGGAGGAGGGGGGGAGACCCAGTACTTC. Protein sequence: CASSSQDQLAGGGGETQYF. Complete variable domain (other parts from reference TRBV5-6 and TRBJ2-5): DAGVTQSPTHLIKTRGQQVTLRCSPKSGHDTVSWYQQALGQGPQFIFQYYEEEERQRGNFPDRFSGHQFPNYSSELNVNALLLGDSALYLCASSSQDQLAGGGGETQYFGPGTRLLVL.

This chain uses TRBV23-1 with TRBJ2-7; 7 bases match TRBD1. TRBV23-1 is an ORF, with its function uncertain. This CDR3 comprises 15 residues. Trimming took 2 bases from V and 0 from J; bases not matched to a gene: 4. This CDR3 reads CASSQPDRSSYEQYF. DNA of the CDR3: TGCGCCAGCAGTCAACCGGACAGGAGCTCCTACGAGCAGTACTTC.

The J gene is TRBJ2-7, the V gene TRBV19; D unresolved. The CDR3 is made up of 14 amino acids. Germline CDR1 and CDR2: LNHDA and SQIVND (reference sequence). V shed 6 bases and J shed 0 bases, with 12 bases lying between them. CDR3 sequence: CASSSLGSSYEQYF. The CDR3 DNA reads TGTGCCAGTAGCTCCCTTGGTAGCTCCTACGAGCAGTACTTC. The full variable domain, rest sourced from reference TRBV19 and TRBJ2-7, is DGGITQSPKYLFRKEGQNVTLSCEQNLNHDAMYWYRQDPGQGLRLIYYSQIVNDFQKGDIAEGYSVSREKKESFPLTVTSAQKNPTAFYLCASSSLGSSYEQYFGPGTRLTVT.

The J gene is TRBJ2-3, the V gene TRBV27; 11 bases are a match to TRBD2. This CDR3 is built from 16 residues. Germline values: CDR1 MNHEY, CDR2 SMNVEV (reference sequence). The J segment lost 4 bases and the V segment lost 3 bases, leaving 6 bases of the junction unmatched. DNA of the CDR3: TGTGCCAGCAGTTTCCCTGCTAGCGGGGGGTCAGATACGCAGTATTTT. This encodes CASSFPASGGSDTQYF.

The CDR3 DNA follows: TGTGCCAGCAGCCTAACCGGGACAGGGTTCTACGAGCAGTACTTC. Amino acids: CASSLTGTGFYEQYF. The chain has TRBV7-2 and TRBJ2-7; 9 nucleotides agree with TRBD1. J gave up 3 bases and V 5 bases, and 8 bases lay outside the gene matches. The germline V gene encodes CDR1 SGHTA and CDR2 FQGNSA. The CDR3 is 15 residues long.

The rearrangement joins TRBV19 to TRBJ2-1, with TRBD2 matching 9 bases. In germline, CDR1 is LNHDA, CDR2 SQIVND (reference sequence). The CDR3 length is 14 residues. Unmatched junction bases numbered 13, after V lost 6 bases and J lost 13 bases. CDR3 sequence: CASSPGREGISQFF. The CDR3 bases are TGTGCCAGTAGCCCCGGGCGGGAGGGGATTAGCCAGTTCTTC. Based on the CDR3 plus reference TRBV19 and TRBJ2-1, the full variable domain is DGGITQSPKYLFRKEGQNVTLSCEQNLNHDAMYWYRQDPGQGLRLIYYSQIVNDFQKGDIAEGYSVSREKKESFPLTVTSAQKNPTAFYLCASSPGREGISQFFGPGTRLTVL.

This chain connects TRBV29-1 to TRBJ2-2; D is ambiguous. V lost 4 bases and J 7 bases, leaving 10 bases between the germline ends. CDR3 length: 12 amino acids. Germline-derived CDR1 and CDR2 are SQVTM and ANQGSEA. The CDR3 here is CSVGGQVGELFF. Here the CDR3 DNA reads TGCAGCGTTGGTGGGCAGGTCGGGGAGCTGTTTTTT.

The chain links TRBV6-1 to TRBJ1-5; D is possibly TRBD1 (6 bases). CDR3 length: 15 residues. The V end was cut by 4 bases, the J end by 3 bases, with 13 bases between. Per germline, CDR1 MNHNS and CDR2 SASEGT. The CDR3 bases are TGTGCCAGCAGTGTAGGACAGAAGAACAATCAGCCCCAGCATTTT. Translating gives CASSVGQKNNQPQHF.

The gene calls are TRBV10-1 and TRBJ1-6; TRBD1 agrees at 7 bases. V gave up 7 bases and J gave up 7 bases; unmatched junction bases: 7. From germline, CDR1 is WNHNN and CDR2 SYGVQD (reference sequence). The CDR3 is made up of 14 amino acids. This chain's CDR3 is CASTRQGANSPLHF. The CDR3 region has the DNA TGCGCCAGCACTCGACAGGGAGCGAATTCACCCCTCCACTTT.

The V and J genes are TRBV7-8 and TRBJ2-3, with 13 bases lining up with TRBD2. In germline, CDR1 is SGHVS, CDR2 FQNEAQ. V dropped 5 bases and J dropped 5; count of bases not matched to a gene: 7. This CDR3 is built from 16 residues. The CDR3 here is CASSVTSGRVIDTQYF. CDR3 bases: TGTGCCAGCAGCGTCACTAGCGGGAGGGTGATAGATACGCAGTATTTT.

The rearrangement joins TRBV27 to TRBJ2-2; D might be TRBD1 (5 bases). Germline CDR1 and CDR2: MNHEY and SMNVEV (reference sequence). The CDR3 loop spans 13 amino acids. Trimming left V 3 bases short and J 7 bases short, with 9 bases between. CDR3 sequence: CASSFRVGGELFF. The CDR3, as DNA: TGTGCCAGCAGTTTCAGGGTGGGCGGGGAGCTGTTTTTT.

In its sample, this clone was seen a few times. This sequence joins TRBV25-1 and TRBJ2-1; D possibly corresponds to TRBD1 (6 bases). Deletions cut 1 base from V and 10 bases from J, with 11 bases between. Germline lookup yields CDR1 MGHDK and CDR2 SYGVNS. The CDR3 runs to 13 residues. The CDR3 reads CASSESGAREQFF. Written as DNA, the CDR3 is TGTGCCAGCAGTGAATCAGGGGCTAGGGAGCAGTTCTTC.